This TCR beta chain came from a study of blood T cell repertoires in COVID-19. The wider study: COVID-19 samples collected from the United States, Italy and Spain covered acute and convalescent phases.

Authors' analysis steps: Amplification from reference gene primers served as the basis for estimated nucleated cell counts. Data came from immunoSEQ multiplex PCR; TCRdb stores just in-frame clones and leaves some out. V, J and clone size derive from that table, while D and trimming were established from the DNA sequence. The sample carries nearly 250,000 clones, approximately 84% recorded once. The CDR3 has 15 amino acids. CDR1 is SGDLS and CDR2 is YYNGEE in the germline V gene. V was clipped by 4 bases and J by 4 bases; unmatched bases: 8. Sequencing input: peripheral blood. J is TRBJ2-3 and V is TRBV9; 8 bases are shared with TRBD1. The sequence came from a woman of 80 years or more with acute or convalescent COVID-19. CDR3 coding DNA: TGTGCCAGCAGCTCGGACAGGGTTTCTCCAGATACGCAGTATTTT. Translating it yields CASSSDRVSPDTQYF.